This passage covers 15 T cell receptor beta chains from one sample sequenced in a study of response to subunit inactivated influenza vaccine. TCRdb fed the RT-PCR reads into MiXCR, producing one record per CDR3 protein. The data hold fewer than 400,000 distinct CDR3 sequences, with 21% observed a single time. The source was PBMCs from blood, collected less than 22 months after vaccination. The receptors were gathered from a man aged 50 to 69 who received an inactivated influenza vaccine.

This clonotype came up a few times. The V and J genes are TRBV5-1 and TRBJ1-6, with a weak D call TRBD1 (6 bases). Trimming took 4 bases from V and 10 from J, leaving 18 bases between them. CDR3 length: 15 amino acids. From germline, CDR1 is SGHRS and CDR2 YFSETQ. The DNA of the CDR3 is TGCGCCAGCAGCCCCCGGGCAGGGGAGGGATCACCCCTCCACTTT. Its translation: CASSPRAGEGSPLHF.

The chain couples TRBV6-1 to TRBJ2-7; TRBD1 matches at 10 bases. The CDR3 has 16 amino acids. CDR1 and CDR2 (germline): MNHNS, SASEGT. The J segment lost 4 bases and the V segment lost 6 bases, leaving 12 bases of the junction unmatched. CDR3 in DNA: TGTGCCAGCAGCCCGATCCCGGGACAGGGGCGTTACGAGCAGTACTTC. Translation gives CASSPIPGQGRYEQYF.

This clonotype was counted between two and nine times. CDR3 loop: CASSPISPRTGTEAFF. The CDR3 bases are TGTGCCAGCAGTCCCATATCCCCCCGGACAGGCACTGAAGCTTTCTTT. The V and J genes are TRBV27 and TRBJ1-1; 7 bases are a match to TRBD1. Trimming took 5 bases from V and 4 from J; bases not matched to a gene: 13. The V gene's germline CDR1 is MNHEY and CDR2 SMNVEV (reference sequence). This CDR3 spans 16 amino acids.

This clonotype was counted many times. The chain joins TRBV6-6 to TRBJ2-5, with TRBD1 matching over 9 bases. J lost 5 bases, V lost 8 bases, and 12 bases had no gene match. The CDR3 spans 15 residues. The germline gives CDR1 MNHNY, CDR2 SVGAGI (reference sequence). Here the CDR3 reads CASARGQGFMETQYF. The CDR3, as DNA: TGTGCCAGCGCTCGGGGACAGGGCTTCATGGAGACCCAGTACTTC.

The chain combines TRBV3-1 with TRBJ2-7; 11 bases line up with TRBD1. The germline CDR1 and CDR2 sequences are LGHDT and YNNKEL (reference sequence). V lost 4 bases to trimming and J lost 4 bases; unmatched junction nucleotides: 6. CDR3 length equals 15 residues. CDR3 sequence reads: CASSPGTGGVYEQYF. For the CDR3, the DNA is TGTGCCAGCAGCCCCGGGACAGGGGGTGTTTACGAGCAGTACTTC.

This chain links TRBV18 with TRBJ1-3; D is uncertain. Germline assignment: CDR1 KGHSH and CDR2 LQKENI. V was cut by 2 bases and J by 4 bases, with 18 bases left in between. The CDR3 is 17 residues long. CDR3: CASSPIYGATGGNTIYF. CDR3 DNA: TGTGCCAGCTCACCAATTTACGGAGCCACGGGGGGAAACACCATATATTTT.

The rearrangement uses TRBV7-2 and TRBJ1-1, with D hard to call. The V and J ends lost 5 bases and 0 bases respectively, with 7 bases between them. The CDR3 is 13 residues long. The germline V gene has CDR1 SGHTA and CDR2 FQGNSA. The CDR3 DNA reads as TGTGCCAGCAGCACAATCATGAACACTGAAGCTTTCTTT. Protein: CASSTIMNTEAFF.

This clonotype turned up a few times. The gene calls are TRBV20-1 and TRBJ1-4, with D perhaps matching TRBD1 (5 bases). The CDR3 is made up of 17 amino acids. Looked up from germline, CDR1 is DFQATT and CDR2 is SNEGSKA (reference sequence). The V end lost 6 bases, the J end lost 0 bases, and 20 bases lay between the germline ends. The CDR3 DNA sequence: TGCAGTGCCCCCCCCGGTGGGGGGGTCACAACTAATGAAAAACTGTTTTTT. The encoded protein is CSAPPGGGVTTNEKLFF.

This clonotype was counted only a few times. The J gene is TRBJ1-4, the V gene TRBV20-1; 7 bases fit TRBD1. The germline CDR1 and CDR2 sequences are DFQATT and SNEGSKA (reference sequence). V gave up 6 bases and J gave up 4 bases; unmatched junction bases: 5. The CDR3 sequence is 13 residues long. The CDR3 sequence: CSARQGFNEKLFF. CDR3 DNA: TGCAGTGCCAGACAGGGTTTTAATGAAAAACTGTTTTTT.

The table lists this clonotype with a few counts. The CDR3 here is CSARQGSNTEAFF. CDR3 coding DNA: TGCAGTGCTAGACAGGGATCCAACACTGAAGCTTTCTTT. The chain carries TRBV20-1 and TRBJ1-1, with a tentative D call TRBD1 (5 bases). Germline-derived CDR1 and CDR2 are DFQATT and SNEGSKA (reference sequence). The CDR3 is 13 amino acids. The germline V and J ends were trimmed by 2 bases and 2 bases, with 9 bases remaining between them.

There are a few counts of this clonotype. This sequence joins TRBV5-1 and TRBJ2-1, with a weak D call TRBD1 (5 bases). CDR3 length equals 14 residues. The germline CDR1 and CDR2 sequences are SGHRS and YFSETQ. V was clipped by 4 bases and J by 5 bases, with 13 bases between them. Here the CDR3 reads CASSLQASNNEQFF. CDR3 sequence (DNA): TGCGCCAGCAGCCTACAGGCTAGTAACAATGAGCAGTTCTTC.

This clonotype was detected ten times or more. CDR3 DNA sequence: TGTGCCAGCAGTTGGGGAAGGGGCAATCAGCCCCAGCATTTT. Its protein is CASSWGRGNQPQHF. The chain has TRBV6-5 and TRBJ1-5, with D unresolved. Germline CDR1 is MNHEY and CDR2 is SVGAGI. The CDR3 covers 14 residues. The V end was cut by 4 bases, the J end by 2 bases, with 9 bases between.

The chain uses TRBV4-1 and TRBJ2-6; the D is unclear. The CDR3 loop spans 16 amino acids. Germline CDR1 and CDR2: MGHRA and YSYEKL. The V end was cut by 1 base, the J end by 0 bases, with 7 bases between. CDR3 residues: CASSQVLISGANVLTF. CDR3 DNA: TGCGCCAGCAGCCAAGTATTGATCTCTGGGGCCAACGTCCTGACTTTC.

V and J are TRBV29-1 and TRBJ2-1; D possibly corresponds to TRBD2 (6 bases). The germline gives CDR1 SQVTM, CDR2 ANQGSEA. There are 11 residues in the CDR3. Trimming cost V 6 bases and J 7 bases, with 10 bases left between them. DNA of the CDR3: TGCAGCGTCGCGGAGGGTAATGAGCAGTTCTTC. Its translation: CSVAEGNEQFF.

This clonotype was counted ten times or more. The rearrangement links TRBV29-1 to TRBJ2-3; 9 nucleotides align to TRBD2. Germline V gene lookup returns CDR1 SQVTM and CDR2 ANQGSEA. CDR3 length: 15 residues. V lost 6 bases and J lost 4; bases outside the gene matches: 11. CDR3 amino acids: CSVVAGAHDSDTQYF. In DNA, the CDR3 is TGCAGCGTGGTAGCGGGGGCCCACGATTCAGATACGCAGTATTTT.